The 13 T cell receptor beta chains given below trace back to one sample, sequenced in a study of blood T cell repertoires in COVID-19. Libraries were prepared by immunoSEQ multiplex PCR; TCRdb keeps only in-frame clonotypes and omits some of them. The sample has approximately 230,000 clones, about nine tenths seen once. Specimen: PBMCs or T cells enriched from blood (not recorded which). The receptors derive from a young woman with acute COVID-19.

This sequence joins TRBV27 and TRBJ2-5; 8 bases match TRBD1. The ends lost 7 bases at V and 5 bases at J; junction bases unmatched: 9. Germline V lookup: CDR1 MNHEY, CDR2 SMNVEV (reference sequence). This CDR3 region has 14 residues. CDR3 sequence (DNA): TGTGCCAGCAATCAGGCAGGGGGCCGGGAGACCCAGTACTTC. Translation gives CASNQAGGRETQYF.

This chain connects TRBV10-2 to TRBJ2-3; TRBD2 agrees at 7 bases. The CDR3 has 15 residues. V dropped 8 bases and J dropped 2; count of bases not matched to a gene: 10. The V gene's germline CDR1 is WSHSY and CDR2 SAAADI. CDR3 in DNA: TGCGCCAGCGGAAACCAGCGGGGTCACACAGATACGCAGTATTTT. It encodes CASGNQRGHTDTQYF.

DNA of the CDR3: TGTGCCAGCAGTCAGGATAGGACCTACGAGCAGTACTTC. This codes for CASSQDRTYEQYF. This chain links TRBV2 with TRBJ2-7; D is uncertain. V was cut by 5 bases and J by 2 bases, with 10 bases left in between. This CDR3 is built from 13 residues. Germline V gene sequence: CDR1 SNHLY, CDR2 FYNNEI.

The CDR3 nucleotides read TGTGCCAGCAGGCCTTCCGGGACAGGGTGGGTTGGCTACACCTTC. Translated, it gives CASRPSGTGWVGYTF. The J gene is TRBJ1-2, the V gene TRBV2; the match to TRBD1 covers 9 bases. Per germline, CDR1 SNHLY and CDR2 FYNNEI. This CDR3 region has 15 residues. The V and J ends lost 6 bases and 7 bases, in that order; junction bases with no gene match: 12.

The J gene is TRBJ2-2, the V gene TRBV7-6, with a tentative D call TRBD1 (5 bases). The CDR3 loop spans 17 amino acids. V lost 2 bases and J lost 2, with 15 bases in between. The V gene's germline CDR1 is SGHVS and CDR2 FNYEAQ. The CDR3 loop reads CASSLPPGRGNTGELFF. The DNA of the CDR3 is TGTGCCAGCAGCTTACCGCCCGGTAGGGGCAACACCGGGGAGCTGTTTTTT.

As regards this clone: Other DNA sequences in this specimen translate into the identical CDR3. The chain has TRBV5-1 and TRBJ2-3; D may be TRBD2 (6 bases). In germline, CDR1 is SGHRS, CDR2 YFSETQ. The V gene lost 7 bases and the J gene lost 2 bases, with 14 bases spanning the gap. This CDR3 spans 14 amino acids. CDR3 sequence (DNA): TGCGCCAGCTCATCCGGGACTTCCACAGATACGCAGTATTTT. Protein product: CASSSGTSTDTQYF.

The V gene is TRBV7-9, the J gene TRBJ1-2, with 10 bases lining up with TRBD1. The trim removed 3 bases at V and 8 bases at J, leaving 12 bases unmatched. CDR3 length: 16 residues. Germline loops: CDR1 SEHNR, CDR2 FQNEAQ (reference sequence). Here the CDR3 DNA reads TGTGCCAGCAGCTTGTGGGACAGGGGCCGCATAAAGGGCTACACCTTC. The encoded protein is CASSLWDRGRIKGYTF. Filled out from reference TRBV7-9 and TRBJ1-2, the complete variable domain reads DTGVSQNPRHKITKRGQNVTFRCDPISEHNRLYWYRQTLGQGPEFLTYFQNEAQLEKSRLLSDRFSAERPKGSFSTLEIQRTEQGDSAMYLCASSLWDRGRIKGYTFGSGTRLTVV.

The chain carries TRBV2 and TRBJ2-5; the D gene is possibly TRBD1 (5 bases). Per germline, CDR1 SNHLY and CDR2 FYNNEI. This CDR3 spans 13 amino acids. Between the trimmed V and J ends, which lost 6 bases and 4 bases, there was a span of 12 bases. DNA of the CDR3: TGTGCCAGCAGATCAGGGTGGGCAGAGACCCAGTACTTC. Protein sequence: CASRSGWAETQYF.

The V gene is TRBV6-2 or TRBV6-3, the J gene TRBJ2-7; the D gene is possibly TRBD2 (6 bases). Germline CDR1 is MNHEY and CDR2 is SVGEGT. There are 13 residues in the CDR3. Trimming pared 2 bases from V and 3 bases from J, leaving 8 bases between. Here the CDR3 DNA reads TGTGCCAGCAGTTACACGGACTACTACGAGCAGTACTTC. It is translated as CASSYTDYYEQYF.

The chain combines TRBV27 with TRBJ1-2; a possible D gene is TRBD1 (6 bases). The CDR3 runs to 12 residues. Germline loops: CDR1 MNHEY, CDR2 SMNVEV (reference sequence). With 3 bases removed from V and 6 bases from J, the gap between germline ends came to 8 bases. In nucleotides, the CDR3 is TGTGCCAGCAGTTTCACAGGGAATGGCTACACCTTC. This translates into CASSFTGNGYTF.

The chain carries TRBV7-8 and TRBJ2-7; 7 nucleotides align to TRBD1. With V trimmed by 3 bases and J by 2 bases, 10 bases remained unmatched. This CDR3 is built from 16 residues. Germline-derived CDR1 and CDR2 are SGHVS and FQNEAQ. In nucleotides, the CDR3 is TGTGCCAGCAGCTTGGGAGTGGGCAGGGGGACCTACGAGCAGTACTTC. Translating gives CASSLGVGRGTYEQYF.

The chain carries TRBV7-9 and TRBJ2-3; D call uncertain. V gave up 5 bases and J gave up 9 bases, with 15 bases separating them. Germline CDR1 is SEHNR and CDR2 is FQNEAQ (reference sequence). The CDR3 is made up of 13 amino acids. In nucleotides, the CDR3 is TGTGCCAGCAGCCCGCGAGAGCCGTGGACGCAGTATTTT. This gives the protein CASSPREPWTQYF.

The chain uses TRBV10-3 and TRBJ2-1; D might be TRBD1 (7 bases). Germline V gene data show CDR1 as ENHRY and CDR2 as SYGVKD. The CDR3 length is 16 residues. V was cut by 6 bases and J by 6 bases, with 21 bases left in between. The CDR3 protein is CAIRVDPGGGGNEQFF. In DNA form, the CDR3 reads TGTGCCATCAGGGTCGATCCAGGGGGAGGAGGCAATGAGCAGTTCTTC.